The rows below give T cell receptor beta chains drawn from one sample of a study of blood T cell repertoires in COVID-19. Sequencing was performed with immunoSEQ multiplex PCR; in TCRdb, only in-frame clones are kept and a portion is missing. Of some 150,000 clones listed, about three quarters were seen once; the top ten hold roughly 1.5%. Sequencing was performed on peripheral blood. Receptors were obtained from an older man with acute or convalescent COVID-19. Each CDR3 is given with its conserved first and last residue. Size is stated for part of the rows, as once, few or many counts, or as a class when the clone is expanded.

clone size	V gene	J gene	CDR3 protein
-	TRBV5-1	TRBJ2-5	CASSPALGLPQETQYF
-	TRBV5-1	TRBJ2-6	CASSQQENNVLTF
-	TRBV1	TRBJ2-1	CTSSRATSGGPPSSYNEQFF
-	TRBV5-1	TRBJ2-5	CASRLRGEQETQYF
-	TRBV7-2	TRBJ1-2	CASRNTGDFGYTF
-	TRBV6-5	TRBJ1-6	CASTATGDNSPLHF
-	TRBV5-1	TRBJ2-3	CASSLDGSGGVYDTQYF
-	TRBV6-2/TRBV6-3	TRBJ1-5	CASSSLQGGNQPQHF
-	TRBV7-9	TRBJ2-5	CASSWGDFLQETQYF
few	TRBV5-1	TRBJ2-2	CASSGTWTSGGNTGELFF
-	TRBV6-6	TRBJ1-3	CASSQTTSSGNTIYF
-	TRBV6-2/TRBV6-3	TRBJ2-7	CASSYEVKEGHEQYF
once	TRBV19	TRBJ2-3	CASSRLAASTDTQYF
-	TRBV7-2	TRBJ1-2	CASSNSYGYTF
-	TRBV19	TRBJ2-2	CASSKQSIWAGELFF
-	TRBV6-5	TRBJ1-1	CASGYFMNTEAFF
-	TRBV6-5	TRBJ1-1	CASSRDRVNTEAFF
-	TRBV24-1	TRBJ2-3	CATSSGISTDTQYF
-	TRBV2	TRBJ1-2	CASREGQGNYGYTF
-	TRBV27	TRBJ1-4	CASGLQGFNEKLFF
-	TRBV5-1	TRBJ1-3	CASSQGPGNTIYF
-	TRBV5-4	TRBJ2-2	CASSLGLAGPGTGELFF
-	TRBV11-3	TRBJ2-3	CASSLGLAGSGDTQYF
few	TRBV5-1	TRBJ2-1	CASSVQGRDNEQFF
-	TRBV6-5	TRBJ2-2	CASSYWDSNTGELFF
-	TRBV9	TRBJ2-4	CASSNRDRGNIQYF
-	TRBV14	TRBJ1-2	CASSQRTALSYGYTF
-	TRBV7-9	TRBJ2-3	CASSPQTGPSTDTQYF
-	TRBV5-6	TRBJ1-2	CASSPQGGYGYTF
once	TRBV5-1	TRBJ2-2	CASRKGQDTGELFF
-	TRBV6-5	TRBJ2-7	CASATRGGPYEQYF